Listed below are T cell receptor beta chains from one sample, sequenced in a study of T-cell memory formation after mild COVID-19. Using its own MiXCR run on the 5' RACE reads, TCRdb lists one record per CDR3 protein. The sample lists some 54,000 distinct CDR3 sequences, 9.5% seen once, with 0.9% to 1.5% in the top ten. The sample taken for sequencing was PBMCs or a T cell subset sorted from them (not recorded which). The receptors here all came from a man aged 18 to 29 who had mild COVID-19 (a few samples of this study predate the infection). Cell type and time point are not known. The CDR3 runs from the conserved cysteine through the conserved F or W. Each record gives: clone size, D gene, V gene, J gene, CDR3 protein, CDR3 DNA. A D gene is named only where the DNA matches it firmly. Clone size is shown for a subset of rows, as once, few, many or a class of expanded clone.

clone_size: few
d_call: -
v_call: TRBV18
j_call: TRBJ2-5
cdr3_aa: CASSPAVQETQYF
cdr3_nt: TGTGCCAGCTCACCTGCCGTACAAGAGACCCAGTACTTC

clone_size: few
d_call: -
v_call: TRBV7-2
j_call: TRBJ2-1
cdr3_aa: CASSIGGTRANEQFF
cdr3_nt: TGTGCCAGCAGCATAGGGGGGACCAGGGCCAATGAGCAGTTCTTC

clone_size: few
d_call: TRBD1
v_call: TRBV5-1
j_call: TRBJ2-1
cdr3_aa: CASSAGQGVNYEQFF
cdr3_nt: TGCGCCAGCAGCGCGGGACAGGGGGTAAACTATGAGCAGTTCTTC

clone_size: -
d_call: TRBD1
v_call: TRBV12-3/TRBV12-4
j_call: TRBJ1-5
cdr3_aa: CASRSGGGNQPQHF
cdr3_nt: TGTGCCAGCAGGTCAGGGGGCGGCAATCAGCCCCAGCATTTT

clone_size: many
d_call: -
v_call: TRBV15
j_call: TRBJ2-5
cdr3_aa: CATSKGQETQYF
cdr3_nt: TGTGCCACCAGCAAGGGCCAAGAGACCCAGTACTTC

clone_size: -
d_call: -
v_call: TRBV20-1
j_call: TRBJ1-2
cdr3_aa: CSASSHGGNYGYTF
cdr3_nt: TGCAGTGCTAGTTCCCACGGAGGGAACTATGGCTACACCTTC

clone_size: few
d_call: -
v_call: TRBV5-1
j_call: TRBJ2-2
cdr3_aa: CASSLLQGSITGELFF
cdr3_nt: TGCGCCAGCAGCTTGCTCCAGGGGTCAATCACCGGGGAGCTGTTTTTT

clone_size: many
d_call: -
v_call: TRBV5-1
j_call: TRBJ2-5
cdr3_aa: CASSPPGREETQYF
cdr3_nt: TGCGCCAGCAGCCCACCGGGACGAGAGGAGACCCAGTACTTC

clone_size: few
d_call: -
v_call: TRBV11-3
j_call: TRBJ2-2
cdr3_aa: CASSASAGELFF
cdr3_nt: TGTGCCAGCAGCGCCTCTGCCGGGGAGCTGTTTTTT

clone_size: few
d_call: -
v_call: TRBV7-2
j_call: TRBJ1-3
cdr3_aa: CASSLGRTVSGNTIYF
cdr3_nt: TGTGCCAGCAGCTTAGGGAGGACAGTATCTGGAAACACCATATATTTT

clone_size: many
d_call: TRBD2
v_call: TRBV5-4
j_call: TRBJ2-3
cdr3_aa: CASSGAGGPGDTQYF
cdr3_nt: TGTGCCAGCAGCGGGGCGGGGGGGCCTGGTGATACGCAGTATTTT